Each of the 16 T cell receptor beta chains below was sequenced from the same sample in a study of blood T cell repertoires in COVID-19. The data were produced by immunoSEQ multiplex PCR, yet TCRdb's version contains in-frame clones alone and is incomplete. Seen here are fewer than 350,000 clones, just over 90% observed once, and the top ten hold roughly 2.1%. The sample consisted of PBMCs or T cells enriched from blood (not recorded which). These receptors were taken from a woman in her thirties or forties with acute COVID-19.

J is TRBJ2-3 and V is TRBV5-1, with 8 nucleotides matching TRBD2. CDR3 length equals 14 residues. CDR1 is SGHRS, CDR2 YFSETQ, per germline. V trimming: 4 bases; J trimming: 1 base; junction bases outside the gene matches: 2. The CDR3 is CASSPGLGTDTQYF. In DNA form, the CDR3 reads TGCGCCAGCAGCCCGGGACTAGGCACAGATACGCAGTATTTT.

This clone was observed once. The sample has other DNA sequences that encode this CDR3 too. The rearrangement links TRBV7-9 to TRBJ2-1; 7 bases line up with TRBD2. V dropped 4 bases and J dropped 4; count of bases not matched to a gene: 1. CDR1 is SEHNR, CDR2 FQNEAQ, per germline (reference sequence). The CDR3 spans 13 residues. DNA for the CDR3: TGTGCCAGCAGCTCCGGGGGGTACAATGAGCAGTTCTTC. Its translation: CASSSGGYNEQFF.

The rearrangement joins TRBV5-1 to TRBJ2-1, with a weak D call TRBD2 (5 bases). The CDR3 has 12 amino acids. The germline gives CDR1 SGHRS, CDR2 YFSETQ. Trimming stripped 6 bases from V and 9 bases from J, with 13 bases between. The CDR3 reads CASKEELGEQFF. Here the CDR3 DNA reads TGCGCCAGCAAGGAGGAACTTGGTGAGCAGTTCTTC.

The chain employs TRBV12-5 and TRBJ1-3; unclear D gene. Germline lookup yields CDR1 LGHNT and CDR2 FRNRAP. V was pared by 2 bases and J by 0 bases, with 2 bases between. The CDR3 length is 13 residues. Here the CDR3 reads CASGLRSGNTIYF. In DNA, the CDR3 is TGTGCTAGTGGTTTGCGCTCTGGAAACACCATATATTTT.

The chain couples TRBV12-5 to TRBJ1-5, with a weak D call TRBD1 (6 bases). CDR3 length: 12 residues. CDR1 and CDR2 from the germline V gene are LGHNT and FRNRAP. V was cut by 6 bases and J by 6 bases, with 9 bases left in between. CDR3 nucleotides: TGTGCTAGTGGCATGGGGGCTCAGCCCCAGCATTTT. Translation: CASGMGAQPQHF.

This chain connects TRBV7-3 to TRBJ2-5, with 9 bases matching TRBD1. Germline V CDR1 and CDR2: SGHTA, FQGTGA. This CDR3 is built from 15 residues. Trimming removed 2 bases from V and 5 bases from J; junction bases left unmatched: 6. CDR3 in DNA: TGTGCCAGCAGCTTATCTGGGACAGGGTTTGAGACCCAGTACTTC. Amino acids: CASSLSGTGFETQYF.

This clone came up once. V gene TRBV19 combines with J gene TRBJ1-3; TRBD1 might be the D (5 bases). Per the germline V gene, CDR1 is LNHDA and CDR2 is SQIVND (reference sequence). V lost 8 bases to trimming and J lost 0 bases, with 20 bases between them. This CDR3 has 17 amino acids. The CDR3 sequence: CASCPSGGSLSGNTIYF. CDR3 coding DNA: TGTGCCAGTTGTCCCTCCGGGGGGTCCCTCTCTGGAAACACCATATATTTT.

This rearrangement joins TRBV7-9 to TRBJ2-1; 9 bases align to TRBD2. The CDR3 is made up of 14 amino acids. Germline V CDR1 and CDR2: SEHNR, FQNEAQ (reference sequence). The ends lost 2 bases at V and 9 bases at J; junction bases unmatched: 5. CDR3 coding DNA: TGTGCCAGCAGCTTAATAGCGGGAGTAAGTGAGCAGTTCTTC. The encoded protein is CASSLIAGVSEQFF.

The genes are TRBV6-6 and TRBJ2-5; D is unclear. Germline lookup yields CDR1 MNHNY and CDR2 SVGAGI (reference sequence). The CDR3 loop spans 14 amino acids. The V end was cut by 0 bases, the J end by 9 bases, with 14 bases between. The CDR3 sequence is CASSYSIRSLAQYF. The CDR3 DNA reads as TGTGCCAGCAGTTACTCGATACGGTCGTTGGCCCAGTACTTC.

This clone appeared many times. This chain's CDR3 is CASGQDRGQNQPQHF. The CDR3 DNA reads as TGTGCCAGCGGGCAGGACAGGGGGCAGAATCAGCCCCAGCATTTT. The V gene is TRBV7-8, the J gene TRBJ1-5, with 11 bases lining up with TRBD1. CDR1 is SGHVS and CDR2 is FQNEAQ in the germline V gene. With V trimmed by 8 bases and J by 4 bases, 7 bases remained unmatched. This CDR3 has 15 amino acids.

This clone was found a few times. V and J are TRBV2 and TRBJ2-7; 9 bases are a match to TRBD1. The CDR3 runs to 15 residues. Germline CDR1 reads SNHLY; CDR2 reads FYNNEI. V lost 3 bases, J lost 5 bases, and 8 bases stayed unmatched. CDR3 sequence: CASSELPGQGHEQYF. CDR3 nucleotides: TGTGCCAGCAGTGAGCTCCCGGGACAGGGCCACGAGCAGTACTTC.

CDR3 residues: CASSQGPGQGQSDTQYF. CDR3 coding DNA: TGTGCCAGCAGCCAAGGGCCAGGACAGGGGCAGTCGGATACGCAGTATTTT. The chain employs TRBV7-9 and TRBJ2-3, with 9 bases identical to TRBD1. V gave up 5 bases and J gave up 6 bases; unmatched junction bases: 15. Germline assignment: CDR1 SEHNR and CDR2 FQNEAQ (reference sequence). There are 17 residues in the CDR3.

This chain joins TRBV3-1 (or the pseudogene TRBV3-2) and TRBJ2-5; 9 nucleotides agree with TRBD2. The CDR3 spans 16 residues. Germline values: CDR1 LGHDT, CDR2 YNNKEL (reference sequence). The V and J ends lost 4 bases and 6 bases, in that order; junction bases with no gene match: 12. CDR3 sequence: CASSLIAGVTVQTQYF. The DNA of the CDR3 is TGTGCCAGCAGCCTTATAGCGGGAGTGACTGTGCAGACCCAGTACTTC.

The V call is TRBV5-1, the J call TRBJ1-2; D possibly corresponds to TRBD1 (6 bases). Germline loops: CDR1 SGHRS, CDR2 YFSETQ. V dropped 4 bases and J dropped 8 bases, with 18 bases sitting between them. The CDR3 runs 14 residues. In DNA, the CDR3 is TGCGCCAGCAGCACGCCGGGACCAGGGGCCGGCTACACCTTC. Translation gives CASSTPGPGAGYTF. The full variable domain, its missing parts supplied by reference TRBV5-1 and TRBJ1-2, is KAGVTQTPRYLIKTRGQQVTLSCSPISGHRSVSWYQQTPGQGLQFLFEYFSETQRNKGNFPGRFSGRQFSNSRSEMNVSTLELGDSALYLCASSTPGPGAGYTFGSGTRLTVV.

The CDR3 loop is CASSQGKTGYEQYF. The CDR3 DNA reads as TGCGCCAGCAGCCAAGGGAAGACGGGTTACGAGCAGTACTTC. The rearrangement uses TRBV4-3 and TRBJ2-7; the D is unclear. Trimming removed 1 base at V and 4 bases at J, with 11 bases between. Germline V gives CDR1 LGHNA, CDR2 YSLEER. This CDR3 is 14 amino acids long.

The CDR3 DNA reads TGTGCCAGCAGCCCCCGGGAGGCGGTAGGCTACACCTTC. Encoded protein: CASSPREAVGYTF. The chain is built from TRBV9 and TRBJ1-2; D is unresolved. The germline CDR1 and CDR2 sequences are SGDLS and YYNGEE. The CDR3 is 13 residues long. With 4 bases removed from V and 8 bases from J, the gap between germline ends came to 15 bases.